This T cell receptor beta chain derives from a study of cytomegalovirus exposure and HLA in healthy donors. Study results and caveats: Accurate predictions that matched the HLA-A and HLA-B alleles of most subjects were reportedly made from TCR beta sequences. Further analysis was carried out later, and it showed several of the most significant clusters appearing linked to common viral pathogens. Usually a TCR sequence was rare, but some public TCRs were found in many donors. Researchers reported in a later analysis that a missense DCLRE1C variant was tied to TCR beta V- and J-gene trimming.

Germline CDR1 SGHVS, CDR2 FQNEAQ. V gave up 1 base and J gave up 4 bases, with 10 bases separating them. The CDR3 runs 14 residues. Vbeta (60) and Jbeta (13) primers were used in the PCR. Profiled with immunoSEQ multiplex PCR; TCRdb holds only in-frame clones, not every one. Of under 200,000 clones in the sample, around four fifths are singletons; the top ten hold 7% to 9%. A note on this clone: Its antigen remains unidentified.

This TCR came from a male donor in good health and CMV-seropositive. Input material: PBMCs. V is TRBV7-8 and J is TRBJ1-2; the D gene is possibly TRBD1 (5 bases). CDR3 nucleotides: TGTGCCAGCAGCTTAGAGGGGCAGACCTATGGCTACACCTTC. It codes for CASSLEGQTYGYTF.